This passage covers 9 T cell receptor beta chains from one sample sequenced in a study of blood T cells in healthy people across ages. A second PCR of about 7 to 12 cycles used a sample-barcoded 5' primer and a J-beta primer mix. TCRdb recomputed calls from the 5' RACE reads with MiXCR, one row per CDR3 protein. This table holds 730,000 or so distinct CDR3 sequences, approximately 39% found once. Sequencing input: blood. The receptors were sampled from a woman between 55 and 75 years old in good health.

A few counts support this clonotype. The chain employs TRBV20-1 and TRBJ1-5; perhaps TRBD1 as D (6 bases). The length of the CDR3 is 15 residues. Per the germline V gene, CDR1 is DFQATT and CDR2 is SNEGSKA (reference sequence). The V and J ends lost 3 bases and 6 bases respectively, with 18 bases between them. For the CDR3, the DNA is TGCAGTGCTAGTGATACAGGGCTGGGAGCTCAGCCCCAGCATTTT. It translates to CSASDTGLGAQPQHF.

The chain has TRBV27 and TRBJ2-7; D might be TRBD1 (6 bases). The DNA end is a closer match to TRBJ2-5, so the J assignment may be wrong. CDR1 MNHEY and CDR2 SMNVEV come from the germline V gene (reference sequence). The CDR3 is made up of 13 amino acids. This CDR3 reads CASSHRVSETQYF. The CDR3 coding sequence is TGTGCCAGCAGTCACAGGGTGTCGGAGACCCAGTACTTC.

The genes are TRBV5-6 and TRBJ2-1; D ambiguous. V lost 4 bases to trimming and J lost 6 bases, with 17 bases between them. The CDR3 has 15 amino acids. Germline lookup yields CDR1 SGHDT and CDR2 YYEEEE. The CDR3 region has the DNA TGTGCCAGCAGCCCTACCCTGGGATCGGGCAATGAGCAGTTCTTC. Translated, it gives CASSPTLGSGNEQFF.

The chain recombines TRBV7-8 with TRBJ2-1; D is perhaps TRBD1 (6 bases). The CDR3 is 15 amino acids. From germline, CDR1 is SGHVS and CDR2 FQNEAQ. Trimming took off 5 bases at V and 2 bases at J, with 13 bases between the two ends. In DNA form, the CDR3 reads TGTGCCAGCAGCACTACAGGGAGCACCTACAATGAGCAGTTCTTC. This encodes CASSTTGSTYNEQFF. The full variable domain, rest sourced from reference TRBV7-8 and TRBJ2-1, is GAGVSQSPRYKVAKRGQDVALRCDPISGHVSLFWYQQALGQGPEFLTYFQNEAQLDKSGLPSDRFFAERPEGSVSTLKIQRTQQEDSAVYLCASSTTGSTYNEQFFGPGTRLTVL.

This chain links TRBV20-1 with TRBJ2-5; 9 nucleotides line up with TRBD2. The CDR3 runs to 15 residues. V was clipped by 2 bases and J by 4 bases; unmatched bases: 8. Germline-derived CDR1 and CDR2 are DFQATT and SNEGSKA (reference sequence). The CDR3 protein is CSARSPSGERETQYF. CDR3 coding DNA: TGCAGTGCTAGAAGCCCTAGCGGGGAGAGAGAGACCCAGTACTTC.

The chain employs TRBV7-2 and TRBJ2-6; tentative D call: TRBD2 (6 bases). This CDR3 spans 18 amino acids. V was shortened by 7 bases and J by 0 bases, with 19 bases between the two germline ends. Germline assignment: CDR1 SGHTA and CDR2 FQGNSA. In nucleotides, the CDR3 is TGTGCCAGCACCCAAGGGGCTAGCGTTCACTCTGGGGCCAACGTCCTGACTTTC. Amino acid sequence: CASTQGASVHSGANVLTF. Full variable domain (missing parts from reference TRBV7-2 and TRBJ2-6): GAGVSQSPSNKVTEKGKDVELRCDPISGHTALYWYRQSLGQGLEFLIYFQGNSAPDKSGLPSDRFSAERTGGSVSTLTIQRTQQEDSAVYLCASTQGASVHSGANVLTFGAGSRLTVL.

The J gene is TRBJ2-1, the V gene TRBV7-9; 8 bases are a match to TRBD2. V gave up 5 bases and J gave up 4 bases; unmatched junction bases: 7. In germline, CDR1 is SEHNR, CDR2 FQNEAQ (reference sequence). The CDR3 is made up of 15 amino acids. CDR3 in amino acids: CASSLPSGPYNEQFF. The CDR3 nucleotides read TGTGCCAGCAGCCTCCCTAGCGGGCCTTACAATGAGCAGTTCTTC.

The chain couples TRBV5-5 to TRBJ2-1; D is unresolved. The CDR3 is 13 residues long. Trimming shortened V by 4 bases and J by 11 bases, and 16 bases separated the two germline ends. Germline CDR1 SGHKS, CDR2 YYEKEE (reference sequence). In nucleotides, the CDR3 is TGTGCCAGCAGCGCGTCTCTAGACGAAAAGCAGTTCTTC. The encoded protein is CASSASLDEKQFF.

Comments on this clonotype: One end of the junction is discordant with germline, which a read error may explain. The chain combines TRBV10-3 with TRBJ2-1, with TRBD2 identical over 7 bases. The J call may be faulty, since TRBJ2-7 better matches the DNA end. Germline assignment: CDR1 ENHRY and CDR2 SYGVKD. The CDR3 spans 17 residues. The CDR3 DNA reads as TGTGTCATCAGTGAGTCCCCGAGCGGGACCAATTACAATGAGCAGTACTTC. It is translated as CVISESPSGTNYNEQYF.